The rows below give T cell receptor beta chains drawn from one sample of a study of cytomegalovirus exposure and HLA in healthy donors. This table comes from immunoSEQ multiplex PCR, and its TCRdb copy is limited to in-frame clones, with some not included. The sample lists about 170,000 clones; roughly 89% were seen once. Sequenced: PBMCs. The receptor source for this set is a man between 18 and 35 years old in good health and CMV-seropositive. CDR3s include the opening cysteine and the closing phenylalanine or tryptophan.

CDR3 protein	V gene
CATSSDLAGSSYNEQFF	TRBV15
CASSLRGSGSTDTQYF	TRBV18
CASSLVVDTEAFF	TRBV5-4
CASGLEKAGGNTGELFF	TRBV12-5
CASSPRDNQETQYF	TRBV18
CASSPDRQGGYEQYF	TRBV6-1
CASSLPTVYEQYF	TRBV5-6
CASSIAPDEARGDEQFF	TRBV19
CASSFRDRNGYTF	TRBV5-8
CASSLAGTGGADTQYF	TRBV7-8
CASSPTVADTQYF	TRBV9